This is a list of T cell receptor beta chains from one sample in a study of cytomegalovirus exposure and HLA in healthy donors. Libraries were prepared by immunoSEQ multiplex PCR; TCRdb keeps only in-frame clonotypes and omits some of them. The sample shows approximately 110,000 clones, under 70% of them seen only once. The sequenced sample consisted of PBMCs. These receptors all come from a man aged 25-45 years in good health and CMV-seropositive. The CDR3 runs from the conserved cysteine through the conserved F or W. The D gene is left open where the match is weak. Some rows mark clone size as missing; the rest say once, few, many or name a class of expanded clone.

TGTGCCTGGAGTGCCCCTGGGGTAGCGGGGGCCCTAGCCAAAAACATTCAGTACTTC | CAWSAPGVAGALAKNIQYF | TRBJ2-4 | TRBV30 | - | TRBD2
TGTGCCAGTAGTTTTCGACAGGGAAGACAGCCCCAGCATTTT | CASSFRQGRQPQHF | TRBJ1-5 | TRBV19 | few | TRBD1
TGTGCCAGCAGCGGGACAGTAGCAAATGGCTACACCTTC | CASSGTVANGYTF | TRBJ1-2 | TRBV27 | - | TRBD1
TGTGCCAGCAGCTTGGGTAGCGGGAGCTACCAAGAGACCCAGTACTTC | CASSLGSGSYQETQYF | TRBJ2-5 | TRBV7-2 | - | TRBD2
TGTGCCAGCTTCCTCGCCAGGACAGGGATGGCCGGCGATAACTATGGCTACACCTTC | CASFLARTGMAGDNYGYTF | TRBJ1-2 | TRBV28 | few | TRBD1
TGTGCCAGCAGCCCAGACAGGGAGCTTTATGGCTACACCTTC | CASSPDRELYGYTF | TRBJ1-2 | TRBV21-1 | once | -
TGCGCCAGCAGCGGAAAGGGGGGGTCCTACGAGCAGTACTTC | CASSGKGGSYEQYF | TRBJ2-7 | TRBV5-1 | - | -
TGTGCCAGCAGCTTGGGCAGAGCAGGGGGAAGTGGCTACACCTTC | CASSLGRAGGSGYTF | TRBJ1-2 | TRBV7-3 | - | TRBD1
TGCGCCAGCATTAGAACGGGAGGGCGTTTAGCCAAAAACATTCAGTACTTC | CASIRTGGRLAKNIQYF | TRBJ2-4 | TRBV4-3 | - | TRBD2
TGTGCCAGCAGCCCCGGGACAGGGTTAAACTATGGCTACACCTTC | CASSPGTGLNYGYTF | TRBJ1-2 | TRBV27 | few | TRBD1
TGTGCCAGCATCCCCCAGGGGGCGGGGAATCAGCCCCAGCATTTT | CASIPQGAGNQPQHF | TRBJ1-5 | TRBV21-1 | - | -
TGCAGCGTTGAGATCTGGGGCGGGGCGAACACCGGGGAGCTGTTTTTT | CSVEIWGGANTGELFF | TRBJ2-2 | TRBV29-1 | - | -
TGTGCCAGCCGACAGGGAGGAGGGACCGGGGAGCTGTTTTTT | CASRQGGGTGELFF | TRBJ2-2 | TRBV2 | - | -
TGTGCCAGCAGACCAAGGGGGCTGGCTAACTATGGCTACACCTTC | CASRPRGLANYGYTF | TRBJ1-2 | TRBV28 | - | TRBD1
TGTGCCAGCAGCTTGGGAACAGGGAATCAGCCCCAGCATTTT | CASSLGTGNQPQHF | TRBJ1-5 | TRBV5-6 | - | -
TGTGCCAGCAGCTTTCCGGGACAGGGGGCCTACGAGCAGTACTTC | CASSFPGQGAYEQYF | TRBJ2-7 | TRBV7-2 | once | TRBD1
TGCAGCGTTGACGCAGGGGCGGAAGATCTATTCTATGGCTACACCTTC | CSVDAGAEDLFYGYTF | TRBJ1-2 | TRBV29-1 | - | -
TGCGCCAGCAGCTTGGCCAGTTCTGGAAACACCATATATTTT | CASSLASSGNTIYF | TRBJ1-3 | TRBV5-1 | - | -
TGTGCCTGGAGCAAAACAGGGACCTACGAGCAGTACTTC | CAWSKTGTYEQYF | TRBJ2-7 | TRBV30 | - | -
TGTGCCAGCAGCCCCCGGGACTTATACCAAGAGACCCAGTACTTC | CASSPRDLYQETQYF | TRBJ2-5 | TRBV11-3 | - | -
TGTGCCAGCAGGGACAGGACGAACACTGAAGCTTTCTTT | CASRDRTNTEAFF | TRBJ1-1 | TRBV6-5 | once | TRBD1
TGCGCCAGCAGCCCCGGGACAGGGACCTACGAGCAGTACTTC | CASSPGTGTYEQYF | TRBJ2-7 | TRBV5-1 | - | TRBD1
TGTGCCAGCAGCGTCCTGGGGGGGCGGGGCCAAGGGGGTGAGCAGTTCTTC | CASSVLGGRGQGGEQFF | TRBJ2-1 | TRBV13 | - | -
TGTGCCAGCAGCTTAGAACCCCCCGGTGAGCAGTTCTTC | CASSLEPPGEQFF | TRBJ2-1 | TRBV11-2 | - | -
TGCGCCAGCAGCTCGGAGGGGGGGTACTACAATGAGCAGTTCTTC | CASSSEGGYYNEQFF | TRBJ2-1 | TRBV5-1 | - | -
TGTGCCAGTAGTATTGGGGCTGATAGGGATGGCTACACCTTC | CASSIGADRDGYTF | TRBJ1-2 | TRBV19 | - | -
TGTGCTAGTGGTCCGCTGGACAGGGTTCCTGAAGCTTTCTTT | CASGPLDRVPEAFF | TRBJ1-1 | TRBV12-5 | - | TRBD1
TGTGCCAGCAGCTTAAGGAGCGGGAGTCCTTTGGCGGCAAACAATGAGCAGTTCTTC | CASSLRSGSPLAANNEQFF | TRBJ2-1 | TRBV11-2 | - | TRBD2
TGCGCCAGCAGTCACTTTAGCGGGAGGGCCGAAGAGACCCAGTACTTC | CASSHFSGRAEETQYF | TRBJ2-5 | TRBV23-1 | - | TRBD2
TGTGCCAGCAGTTTTAACGGACAGGGCATTCAAGAGACCCAGTACTTC | CASSFNGQGIQETQYF | TRBJ2-5 | TRBV28 | few | TRBD1
TGTGCCATCAGTGAGTCGGTGGCGCAGGGTATGAACACTGAAGCTTTCTTT | CAISESVAQGMNTEAFF | TRBJ1-1 | TRBV10-3 | once | -